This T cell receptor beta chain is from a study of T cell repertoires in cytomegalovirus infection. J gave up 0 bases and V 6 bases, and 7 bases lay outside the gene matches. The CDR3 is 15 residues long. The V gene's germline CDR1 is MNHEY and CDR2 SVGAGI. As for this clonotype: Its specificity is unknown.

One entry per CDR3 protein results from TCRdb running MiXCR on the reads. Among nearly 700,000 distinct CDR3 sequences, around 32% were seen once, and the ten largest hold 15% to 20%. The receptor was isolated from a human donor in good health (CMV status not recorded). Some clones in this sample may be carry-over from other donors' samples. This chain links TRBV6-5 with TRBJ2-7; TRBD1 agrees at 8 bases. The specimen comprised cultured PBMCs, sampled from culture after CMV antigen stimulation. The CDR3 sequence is CASSVTGGYSYEQYF. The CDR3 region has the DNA TGTGCCAGCAGCGTTACAGGGGGATACTCCTACGAGCAGTACTTC.